Listed here are 9 T cell receptor beta chains from one sample, sequenced in a study of blood T cell repertoires in COVID-19. Profiled with immunoSEQ multiplex PCR; TCRdb holds only in-frame clones, not every one. The profile shows under 450,000 clones, 88% of them singletons. The sample consisted of peripheral blood. These receptors were obtained from a woman aged 45 to 65 with COVID-19, enrolled during active disease.

V usage is TRBV2 and J usage is TRBJ2-7; D is perhaps TRBD2 (6 bases). Trimming cost V 5 bases and J 4 bases, with 18 bases left between them. The CDR3 extends over 15 amino acids. Germline CDR1 and CDR2: SNHLY and FYNNEI. The CDR3 here is CASSQTWRGPYEQYF. The CDR3 DNA is TGTGCCAGCAGTCAAACGTGGCGGGGACCTTACGAGCAGTACTTC.

A remark on this clone: One end of the junction is discordant with germline, which a read error may explain. V is TRBV3-1 (or the pseudogene TRBV3-2) and J is TRBJ2-5; possibly TRBD2 for D (5 bases). Germline V CDR1 and CDR2: LGHDT, YNNKEL (reference sequence). The CDR3 spans 16 residues. CDR3 sequence reads: CASSPPLRGRDPPGDF. In nucleotides, the CDR3 is TGTGCCAGCAGCCCCCCTCTCCGCGGCAGAGACCCCCCCGGGGACTTC.

This chain links TRBV5-5 with TRBJ2-3; tentatively, D is TRBD2 (6 bases). Between the trimmed V and J ends, which lost 4 bases and 2 bases, there was a span of 11 bases. CDR1 and CDR2 (germline): SGHKS, YYEKEE (reference sequence). The CDR3 spans 14 residues. The CDR3 reads CASSGDFPTDTQYF. CDR3 sequence (DNA): TGTGCCAGCAGCGGGGACTTCCCCACAGATACGCAGTATTTT.

V is TRBV11-2 and J is TRBJ1-1, with D unclear. Germline V CDR1 and CDR2: SGHAT, FQNNGV. The CDR3 loop spans 15 amino acids. V lost 1 base and J lost 0, with 9 bases in between. DNA for the CDR3: TGTGCCAGCAGCTTAGGAGAGGATTTGAACACTGAAGCTTTCTTT. Protein sequence: CASSLGEDLNTEAFF.

The chain employs TRBV7-8 and TRBJ1-5, with TRBD1 as a possible D gene (6 bases). The CDR3 runs to 16 residues. CDR1 is SGHVS and CDR2 is FQNEAQ in the germline V gene. V lost 3 bases and J lost 1, with 13 bases in between. The CDR3, as DNA: TGTGCCAGCAGCTTGATGTCAGGGGCAAGCAATCAGCCCCAGCATTTT. It codes for CASSLMSGASNQPQHF.

The chain is built from TRBV6-5 and TRBJ2-3; 8 bases are shared with TRBD1. CDR3 length: 14 amino acids. Per germline, CDR1 MNHEY and CDR2 SVGAGI. V trimming: 2 bases; J trimming: 4 bases; junction bases outside the gene matches: 2. This CDR3 is CASSYQGASDTQYF. The CDR3 bases are TGTGCCAGCAGTTACCAGGGGGCATCAGATACGCAGTATTTT.

This clone was recorded once. The chain is built from TRBV27 and TRBJ1-1; a possible D gene is TRBD1 (6 bases). In germline, CDR1 is MNHEY, CDR2 SMNVEV (reference sequence). Trimming removed 6 bases from V and 1 base from J, with 15 bases in between. This CDR3 region has 15 residues. In nucleotides, the CDR3 is TGTGCCAGCAGCTCCGGGACACCCTCGAACACTGAAGCTTTCTTT. This encodes CASSSGTPSNTEAFF.

V and J are TRBV27 and TRBJ1-1; the D gene is possibly TRBD1 (6 bases). The ends were cut back, 3 bases at V and 6 bases at J, with 11 bases in the middle. The germline CDR1 and CDR2 sequences are MNHEY and SMNVEV (reference sequence). The CDR3 contains 13 residues. Here the CDR3 reads CASSLDRRAEAFF. CDR3 coding DNA: TGTGCCAGCAGTTTGGACAGAAGGGCTGAAGCTTTCTTT.

The rearrangement uses TRBV27 and TRBJ1-2; possibly TRBD1 for D (6 bases). Germline values: CDR1 MNHEY, CDR2 SMNVEV (reference sequence). The V end was cut by 2 bases, the J end by 4 bases, with 20 bases between. The CDR3 sequence is 17 residues long. The CDR3 sequence is CASSLGGGGTQVYGYTF. Here the CDR3 DNA reads TGTGCCAGCAGTTTAGGGGGGGGCGGGACCCAAGTCTATGGCTACACCTTC.